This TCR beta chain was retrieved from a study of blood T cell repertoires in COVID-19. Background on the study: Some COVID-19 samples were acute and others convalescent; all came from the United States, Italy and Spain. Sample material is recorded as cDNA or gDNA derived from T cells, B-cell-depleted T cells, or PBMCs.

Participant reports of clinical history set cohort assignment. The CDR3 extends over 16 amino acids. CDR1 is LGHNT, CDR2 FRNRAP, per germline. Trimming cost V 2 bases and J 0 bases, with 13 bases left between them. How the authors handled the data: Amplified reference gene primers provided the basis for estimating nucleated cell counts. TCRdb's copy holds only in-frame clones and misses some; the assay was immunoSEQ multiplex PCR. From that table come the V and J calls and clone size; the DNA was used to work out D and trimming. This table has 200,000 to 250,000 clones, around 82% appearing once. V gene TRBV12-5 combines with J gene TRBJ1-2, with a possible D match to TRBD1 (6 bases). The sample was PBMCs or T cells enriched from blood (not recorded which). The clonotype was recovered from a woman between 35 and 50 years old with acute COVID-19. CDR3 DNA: TGTGCTAGTGGTTTGCAACCACCAGGGGCTAACTATGGCTACACCTTC. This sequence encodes CASGLQPPGANYGYTF.